A single sample gave rise to the 2 T cell receptor beta chains below, sequenced in a study of blood T cell repertoires in COVID-19. Sequencing was performed with immunoSEQ multiplex PCR; in TCRdb, only in-frame clones are kept and a portion is missing. The sample records 95,000 to 150,000 clones, around 87% being singletons. The source material was peripheral blood. The source is a woman in her seventies with acute or convalescent COVID-19.

This chain joins TRBV4-2 and TRBJ2-5; 8 positions match TRBD2. The length of the CDR3 is 17 residues. V dropped 1 base and J dropped 3; count of bases not matched to a gene: 10. Germline V gene sequence: CDR1 LGHNA, CDR2 YNFKEQ. The CDR3 DNA sequence: TGTGCCAGCAGCCAAGCCGGGACTAGGGTTGGGGAAGAGACCCAGTACTTC. Its translation is CASSQAGTRVGEETQYF.

The gene calls are TRBV7-9 and TRBJ2-1; D possibly corresponds to TRBD2 (6 bases). The germline V and J ends were trimmed by 1 base and 4 bases, with 11 bases remaining between them. Germline-derived CDR1 and CDR2 are SEHNR and FQNEAQ (reference sequence). The CDR3 spans 15 residues. In nucleotides, the CDR3 is TGTGCCAGCAGCTTAGGGTGGGGAGGTTACAATGAGCAGTTCTTC. Encoded protein: CASSLGWGGYNEQFF.